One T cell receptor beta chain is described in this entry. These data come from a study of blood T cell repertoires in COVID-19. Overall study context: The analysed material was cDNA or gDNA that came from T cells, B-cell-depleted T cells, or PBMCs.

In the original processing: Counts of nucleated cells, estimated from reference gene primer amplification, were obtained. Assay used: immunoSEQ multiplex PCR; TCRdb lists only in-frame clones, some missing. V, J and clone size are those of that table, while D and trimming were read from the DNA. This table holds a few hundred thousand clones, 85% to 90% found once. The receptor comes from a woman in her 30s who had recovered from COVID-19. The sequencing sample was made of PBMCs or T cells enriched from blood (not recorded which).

CDR3 DNA: TGTGCCACCAATAGCGGGCCGAATGAGCAGTTCTTC. This encodes CATNSGPNEQFF. This chain uses TRBV10-3 with TRBJ2-1; 7 bases agree with TRBD2. The CDR3 has 12 residues. The germline V gene encodes CDR1 ENHRY and CDR2 SYGVKD. V lost 10 bases and J lost 7; bases outside the gene matches: 7.